The next 5 T cell receptor beta chains were all read from a single sample in a study of regulatory T cells in long-lasting Graves disease. The time point: persistent/refractory GD, antithyroid drugs over 5 years with positive TRAb. PBMC RNA served as the TCR library source. Arm-PCR with iRepertoire HTBI primers amplified the CDR3 regions for these TCR beta libraries. One entry per CDR3 protein results from TCRdb running MiXCR on the multiplex PCR reads. In the table there are roughly 360,000 distinct CDR3 sequences, roughly 25% of which are singletons. Sequencing was performed on peripheral blood mononuclear cells (PBMCs), taken when the disease was refractory, from a patient treated with antithyroid drugs. Receptors originate from a woman between 35 and 50 years old with Graves disease.

This clonotype was counted ten times or more. The chain links TRBV29-1 to TRBJ2-5; 9 bases are shared with TRBD1. This CDR3 contains 14 residues. From germline, CDR1 is SQVTM and CDR2 ANQGSEA. V dropped 2 bases and J dropped 5; count of bases not matched to a gene: 6. In DNA form, the CDR3 reads TGCAGCGTTGAAAGAGGCACAGGGGGCGAGACCCAGTACTTC. Translation gives CSVERGTGGETQYF.

There are a few counts of this clonotype. The chain is built from TRBV7-9 and TRBJ2-5; 8 bases are shared with TRBD1. CDR1 SEHNR and CDR2 FQNEAQ come from the germline V gene (reference sequence). J lost 2 bases, V lost 4 bases, and 3 bases had no gene match. This CDR3 is built from 14 residues. The CDR3 region has the DNA TGTGCCAGCAGCTCACAGGGGGGACAAGAGACCCAGTACTTC. This gives the protein CASSSQGGQETQYF.

Points on this clonotype: The junction departs from the called germline gene at one end, perhaps through a read error. The chain carries TRBV5-1 and TRBJ1-1; D gene ambiguous. Germline V gives CDR1 SGHRS, CDR2 YFSETQ. CDR3 size: 16 residues. CDR3 in amino acids: CASKPLPRGWDTEAFF. CDR3 in DNA: TGTGCCAGCAAGCCCCTCCCGCGCGGTTGGGACACTGAAGCTTTCTTT.

This rearrangement joins TRBV30 to TRBJ2-5; possible D gene TRBD2, 5 bases. The CDR3 is made up of 13 amino acids. V was trimmed by 3 bases and J by 9 bases, leaving 17 bases between them. Germline CDR1 and CDR2: GTSNPN and SVGIG (reference sequence). The CDR3 bases are TGTGCCTGGAGGAGGGCCGTCGGGAAGGCCCAGTACTTC. Its protein is CAWRRAVGKAQYF.

The gene calls are TRBV28 and TRBJ1-6; 7 positions agree with TRBD1. The germline V gene encodes CDR1 MDHEN and CDR2 SYDVKM. The CDR3 covers 14 residues. The trim removed 5 bases at V and 5 bases at J, leaving 3 bases unmatched. CDR3 bases: TGTGCCAGCAGTGACGACAGGGATAATTCACCCCTCCACTTT. Translated, it gives CASSDDRDNSPLHF. The full variable domain, rest sourced from reference TRBV28 and TRBJ1-6, is DVKVTQSSRYLVKRTGEKVFLECVQDMDHENMFWYRQDPGLGLRLIYFSYDVKMKEKGDIPEGYSVSREKKERFSLILESASTNQTSMYLCASSDDRDNSPLHFGNGTRLTVT.